The T cell receptor (beta chain) described here comes from a study of CXCR3-negative and CXCR3-positive naive CD8 T cells. General observations from the study: Researchers report that CXCR3-positive naive cells carry more hydrophobic TRB CDR3s than CXCR3-negative naive cells. Each naive subset displayed comparably high diversity, whereas memory CD8+ cells displayed much lower diversity. After cryopreservation, CXCR3 expression dropped partially; most assays used fresh PBMCs.

All TRB cDNA libraries came from 5' RACE performed with UMI labels. Using the 5' RACE reads, TCRdb records one entry per CDR3 protein without DNA. The table counts over 95,000 distinct CDR3 sequences; 0.35% to 0.4% lies in the top ten. The germline CDR1 and CDR2 sequences are DFQATT and SNEGSKA (reference sequence). The CDR3 consists of 11 residues. CD45RO-CCR7+CD27+CD95- was the phenotype of naive CD8+ T cells. Of note for this clonotype: Antigen unknown.

Sequencing used naive CXCR3+ CD8+ T cells from blood. Subset specified: CD45RO-CCR7+CD27+CD95- naive CD8+ T cells expressing CXCR3 (TNR3+). This chain joins TRBV20-1 and TRBJ2-5; TCRdb reports TRBD1, a call that lacks DNA to check it against. This TCR derives from a human donor in good health. Some clones in this sample may be carry-over from other donors' samples. CDR3 loop: CSIGGQETQYF.